These 5 T cell receptor beta chains share one sample of origin, sequenced in a study of CD8 T cells in ankylosing spondylitis. Whole-study findings and limits: What seemed typical of ankylosing spondylitis blood was a TCR beta motif built from roughly eight highly homologous variants.

Each CDR3 protein gets one entry after TCRdb re-called the 5' RACE reads with MiXCR. The top ten hold less than 20% of the sample, which has a few hundred thousand distinct CDR3 sequences, 20% to 25% seen once. Antigen specificity for these receptors is unknown. Sequencing was done on a sample of blood, either unsorted or a sorted T cell fraction (not recorded which). These receptors all come from a male donor with ankylosing spondylitis.

In its sample, this clonotype was seen a few times. The chain combines TRBV18 with TRBJ2-2; maybe TRBD2 (5 bases). V shed 0 bases and J shed 5 bases, with 16 bases lying between them. CDR1 is KGHSH and CDR2 is LQKENI in the germline V gene. This CDR3 comprises 17 residues. The CDR3 region is CASSPPAAGLGTGELFF. The CDR3 nucleotides are TGTGCCAGCTCACCACCAGCGGCAGGTCTTGGAACCGGGGAGCTGTTTTTT.

This sequence joins TRBV28 and TRBJ2-4, with TRBD1 identical over 9 bases. Germline loops: CDR1 MDHEN, CDR2 SYDVKM. V gave up 10 bases and J gave up 7 bases; unmatched junction bases: 14. This CDR3 comprises 15 residues. This CDR3 is CATAGQGFGWNIQYF. CDR3 coding DNA: TGTGCCACCGCGGGACAGGGTTTCGGTTGGAACATTCAGTACTTC.

This clonotype was seen repeatedly, ten times or more. This chain uses TRBV5-1 with TRBJ2-1, with D tentatively TRBD2 (5 bases). The germline V gene has CDR1 SGHRS and CDR2 YFSETQ. V was shortened by 5 bases and J by 4 bases, with 13 bases between the two germline ends. CDR3 length equals 14 residues. CDR3: CASRRLAEYNEQFF. DNA of the CDR3: TGCGCCAGCAGGCGGCTAGCTGAATACAATGAGCAGTTCTTC.

This clonotype came up a few times. CDR3 loop: CASSSLQDLNTEAFF. Here the CDR3 DNA reads TGTGCCAGCAGTTCCCTGCAAGATTTGAACACTGAAGCTTTCTTT. The chain combines TRBV6-5 with TRBJ1-1; no definite D call. The CDR3 contains 15 residues. Trimming took off 4 bases at V and 0 bases at J, with 12 bases between the two ends. Germline values: CDR1 MNHEY, CDR2 SVGAGI.

This clonotype was seen ten or more times. CDR3 residues: CASSSLAGADNEQFF. CDR3 bases: TGCGCCAGCAGCTCCCTAGCGGGAGCAGACAATGAGCAGTTCTTC. The V call is TRBV5-1, the J call TRBJ2-1; 10 bases align to TRBD2. V shed 3 bases, J shed 5 bases, and the junction held 5 bases outside the gene matches. Germline V gene data show CDR1 as SGHRS and CDR2 as YFSETQ. There are 15 residues in the CDR3.